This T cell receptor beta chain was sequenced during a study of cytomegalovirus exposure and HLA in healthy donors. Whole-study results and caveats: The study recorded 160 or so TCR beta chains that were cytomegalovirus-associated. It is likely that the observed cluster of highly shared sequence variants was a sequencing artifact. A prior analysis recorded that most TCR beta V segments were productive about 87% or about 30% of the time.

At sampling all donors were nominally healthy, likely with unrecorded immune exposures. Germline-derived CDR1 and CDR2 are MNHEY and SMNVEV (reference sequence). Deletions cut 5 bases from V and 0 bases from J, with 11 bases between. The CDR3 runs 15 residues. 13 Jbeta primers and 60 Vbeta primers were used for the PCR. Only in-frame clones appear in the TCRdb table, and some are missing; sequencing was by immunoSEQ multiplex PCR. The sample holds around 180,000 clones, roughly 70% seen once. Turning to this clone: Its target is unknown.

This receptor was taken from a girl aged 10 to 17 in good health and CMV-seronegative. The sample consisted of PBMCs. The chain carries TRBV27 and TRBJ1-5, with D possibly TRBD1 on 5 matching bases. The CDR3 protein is CASSDQGVSNQPQHF. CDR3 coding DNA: TGTGCCAGCAGTGATCAGGGTGTTAGCAATCAGCCCCAGCATTTT.